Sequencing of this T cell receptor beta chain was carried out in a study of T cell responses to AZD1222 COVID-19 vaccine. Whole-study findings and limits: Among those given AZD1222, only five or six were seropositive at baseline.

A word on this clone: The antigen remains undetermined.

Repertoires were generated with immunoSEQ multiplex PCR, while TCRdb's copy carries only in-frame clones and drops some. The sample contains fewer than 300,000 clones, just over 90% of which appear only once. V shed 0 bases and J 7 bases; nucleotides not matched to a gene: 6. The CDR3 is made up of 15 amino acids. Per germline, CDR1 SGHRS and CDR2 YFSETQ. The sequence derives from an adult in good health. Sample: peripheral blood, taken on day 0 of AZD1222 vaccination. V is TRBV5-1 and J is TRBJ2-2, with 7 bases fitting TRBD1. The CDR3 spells CASSLVAGGDGELFF. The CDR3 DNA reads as TGCGCCAGCAGCTTGGTCGCAGGGGGTGACGGGGAGCTGTTTTTT. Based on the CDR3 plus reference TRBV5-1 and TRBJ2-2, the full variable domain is KAGVTQTPRYLIKTRGQQVTLSCSPISGHRSVSWYQQTPGQGLQFLFEYFSETQRNKGNFPGRFSGRQFSNSRSEMNVSTLELGDSALYLCASSLVAGGDGELFFGEGSRLTVL.